This T cell receptor beta chain was found in a study of T cells in localized non-small cell lung cancer. Points from the study as a whole: Peak T cell clonality was found in uninvolved adjacent lung, exceeding tumor.

TCRdb's table, derived via immunoSEQ multiplex PCR, lists solely in-frame clones and lacks some. The sample records about 33,000 clones, 75% to 90% being singletons. The V gene end was trimmed by 0 bases and the J gene end by 5 bases; junction bases not matched to a gene: 1. This CDR3 has 14 amino acids. CDR1 and CDR2 (germline): SGHRS, YFSETQ. As regards this clone: Antigen: not known.

The J gene is TRBJ1-2, the V gene TRBV5-1, with 10 positions matching TRBD1. This clonotype originated in a man between 40 and 70 years old with stage I lung adenocarcinoma. Sequencing was performed on peripheral blood, taken before any cancer treatment. In DNA form, the CDR3 reads TGCGCCAGCAGCTTGGGGACAGGGGGTTATGGCTACACCTTC. Translated: CASSLGTGGYGYTF.